This T cell receptor (beta chain) was identified in a study of regulatory T cells in long-lasting Graves disease. Study-wide points: Relative to newly diagnosed Graves' patients, persistent ones had lower TCR diversity.

Building the TCR beta libraries relied on iRepertoire HTBI primers, and CDR3 regions underwent Arm-PCR. Authors' data handling: Sample data revealed fewer than 70 TRBV and 11 to 15 TRBJ segments. TCRdb ran MiXCR on the multiplex PCR reads and lists one entry per CDR3 protein. Clone size and V and J calls follow TCRdb, not the original study. The sample yields approximately 490,000 distinct CDR3 sequences, 15% to 20% seen once. This clonotype was recorded a few times. Its antigen is as yet unknown. The germline CDR1 and CDR2 sequences are SGHRS and YFSETQ. Losses at the gene ends were 4 bases for V and 4 bases for J; bases not matched to a gene: 9. The CDR3 extends over 16 amino acids. Specified time point: newly diagnosed GD, antithyroid drugs for less than 3 months. Extracted PBMC RNA gave rise to the TCR library. An endocrinology unit in Xi'an, China, supplied the patients. These data also featured in a second study, about T cells in Graves' hyperthyroidism and ophthalmopathy. That source adds: The study left out patients who had uncontrolled infection, other autoimmune disease, pregnancy or lactation.

This specimen was peripheral blood mononuclear cells (PBMCs), taken at new diagnosis, from a patient treated with antithyroid drugs. The V gene is TRBV5-1, the J gene TRBJ2-5; 11 bases align to TRBD1. The TCR comes from a middle-aged man with Graves disease. DNA of the CDR3: TGCGCCAGCAGCACCAGGACAGGGGGCGTCGGAGAGACCCAGTACTTC. The encoded protein is CASSTRTGGVGETQYF.